The 24 T cell receptor beta chains listed next were all sequenced from one sample in a study of T cell responses to AZD1222 COVID-19 vaccine (dated by TCRdb to the early 2020s). Sample time point, as interpreted from the label and publication: about 28 days (+/-7) after the second vaccine dose. The receptor library was made with the immunoSEQ multiplex PCR assay. TCRdb limited this immuneACCESS table to in-frame rearrangements with V and J called. A share of clones is missing; checked studies link under half to unresolved V genes, and the rest is unexplained. This sample gives 130,000 or so clones in total; around 83% of them show up just once. Of the sample, about 29% falls within the top ten clones. The specimen comprised peripheral blood, sampled 28 days after the second AZD1222 dose. These receptors all come from an adult who received the AZD1222 COVID-19 vaccine.

The chain couples TRBV3-1 (or the pseudogene TRBV3-2) to TRBJ2-2; TRBD1 aligns across 8 bases. Germline V gene sequence: CDR1 LGHDT, CDR2 YNNKEL (reference sequence). The CDR3 runs to 16 residues. With 1 base clipped from V and 4 bases from J, the junction kept 5 bases outside the gene matches. DNA of the CDR3: TGTGCCAGCAGCCAAGTGTCAGGGGGCAGCACCGGGGAGCTGTTTTTT. It specifies CASSQVSGGSTGELFF.

The gene calls are TRBV5-6 and TRBJ1-2; D is unclear. The CDR3 has 11 amino acids. Trimming shortened V by 1 base and J by 6 bases, and 4 bases separated the two germline ends. Looked up from germline, CDR1 is SGHDT and CDR2 is YYEEEE. CDR3 DNA sequence: TGTGCCAGCAGCTTGAGGGATGGCTACACCTTC. This sequence encodes CASSLRDGYTF.

The chain has TRBV19 and TRBJ2-2; 14 nucleotides match TRBD2. The CDR3 runs 18 residues. Germline V lookup: CDR1 LNHDA, CDR2 SQIVND (reference sequence). V was clipped by 5 bases and J by 4 bases; unmatched bases: 9. In DNA, the CDR3 is TGTGCCAGTAGTGCGACTAGCGGGGGGGCCTTTTTCACCGGGGAGCTGTTTTTT. Residues: CASSATSGGAFFTGELFF.

This chain uses TRBV6-5 with TRBJ1-5; D is uncertain. CDR1 and CDR2 from the germline V gene are MNHEY and SVGAGI. The CDR3 is made up of 12 amino acids. Trimming cost V 6 bases and J 5 bases, with 8 bases left between them. As DNA, the CDR3 is TGTGCCAGCAGCAGTCCAGATCAGCCCCAGCATTTT. This sequence encodes CASSSPDQPQHF.

This clone has a handful of counts. The chain links TRBV18 to TRBJ1-1; weak D call: TRBD1 (6 bases). Germline V gene lookup returns CDR1 KGHSH and CDR2 LQKENI. CDR3 size: 17 residues. V gave up 1 base and J gave up 1 base, with 16 bases separating them. CDR3 sequence reads: CASSPRLRGSENTEAFF. The CDR3 coding sequence is TGTGCCAGCTCACCACGACTCAGGGGCTCGGAGAACACTGAAGCTTTCTTT.

This chain links TRBV10-3 with TRBJ2-2; 9 bases are a match to TRBD1. With 3 bases clipped from V and 5 bases from J, the junction kept 4 bases outside the gene matches. The germline V gene has CDR1 ENHRY and CDR2 SYGVKD. CDR3 length equals 15 residues. The CDR3 DNA follows: TGTGCCATCAGTGAACAGGGGGCCGGGACCGGGGAGCTGTTTTTT. Residues: CAISEQGAGTGELFF.

This chain joins TRBV28 and TRBJ1-2, with a possible D match to TRBD1 (6 bases). CDR3 length equals 14 residues. Germline-derived CDR1 and CDR2 are MDHEN and SYDVKM. V dropped 5 bases and J dropped 5 bases, with 15 bases sitting between them. The CDR3 here is CASSLLGQLYGYTF. DNA of the CDR3: TGTGCCAGCAGTCTACTTGGACAGCTATATGGCTACACCTTC.

This chain joins TRBV12-5 and TRBJ1-1; 7 nucleotides align to TRBD1. The germline CDR1 and CDR2 sequences are LGHNT and FRNRAP. The trim removed 5 bases at V and 9 bases at J, leaving 6 bases unmatched. The CDR3 has 12 amino acids. CDR3: CASGLGTDKAFF. For the CDR3, the DNA is TGTGCTAGTGGTCTCGGGACAGACAAAGCTTTCTTT. Combining the CDR3 with reference TRBV12-5 and TRBJ1-1 gives the whole variable domain DARVTQTPRHKVTEMGQEVTMRCQPILGHNTVFWYRQTMMQGLELLAYFRNRAPLDDSGMPKDRFSAEMPDATLATLKIQPSEPRDSAVYFCASGLGTDKAFFGQGTRLTVV.

The gene calls are TRBV18 and TRBJ2-3, with 10 bases aligning to TRBD1. Germline V gene lookup returns CDR1 KGHSH and CDR2 LQKENI. This CDR3 is 15 amino acids long. V lost 3 bases, J lost 4 bases, and 4 bases stayed unmatched. CDR3 DNA sequence: TGTGCCAGCTCACCGCCGGGACAGGGGTCAGATACGCAGTATTTT. Its translation: CASSPPGQGSDTQYF. Using reference TRBV18 and TRBJ2-3 for the parts outside the CDR3, the full variable domain is NAGVMQNPRHLVRRRGQEARLRCSPMKGHSHVYWYRQLPEEGLKFMVYLQKENIIDESGMPKERFSAEFPKEGPSILRIQQVVRGDSAAYFCASSPPGQGSDTQYFGPGTRLTVL.

The chain joins TRBV3-1 (or the pseudogene TRBV3-2) to TRBJ1-1, with D perhaps matching TRBD1 (5 bases). Germline V gives CDR1 LGHDT, CDR2 YNNKEL (reference sequence). Trimming cost V 5 bases and J 3 bases, with 16 bases left between them. The CDR3 contains 15 residues. DNA of the CDR3: TGTGCCAGCAGCGGGACCCTGGGAGGATACACTGAAGCTTTCTTT. It yields the protein CASSGTLGGYTEAFF.

The chain carries TRBV28 and TRBJ2-7; D is perhaps TRBD1 (5 bases). V gave up 6 bases and J gave up 3 bases, with 9 bases separating them. This CDR3 is 12 amino acids long. CDR1 is MDHEN and CDR2 is SYDVKM in the germline V gene. In nucleotides, the CDR3 is TGTGCCAGCAGGGGGCAGATCTACGAGCAGTACTTC. Translating it yields CASRGQIYEQYF.

The chain is built from TRBV3-1 (or the pseudogene TRBV3-2) and TRBJ2-3; TRBD1 aligns across 7 bases. Trimming removed 5 bases from V and 4 bases from J; junction bases left unmatched: 6. Germline CDR1 and CDR2: LGHDT and YNNKEL (reference sequence). This CDR3 is built from 14 residues. The CDR3 DNA is TGTGCCAGCAGCACAAGGCAGGGGGCAGATACGCAGTATTTT. Its translation is CASSTRQGADTQYF.

The V and J genes are TRBV4-2 and TRBJ1-4, with no clear D. Looked up from germline, CDR1 is LGHNA and CDR2 is YNFKEQ. Trimming pared 2 bases from V and 1 base from J, leaving 11 bases between. This CDR3 has 16 amino acids. The CDR3 coding sequence is TGTGCCAGCAGCCAATATCCCCCTAGAACTAATGAAAAACTGTTTTTT. Translating it yields CASSQYPPRTNEKLFF.

The rearrangement links TRBV10-3 to TRBJ1-1; D ambiguous. Germline V gene lookup returns CDR1 ENHRY and CDR2 SYGVKD. The CDR3 runs 15 residues. V was cut by 2 bases and J by 4 bases, with 14 bases left in between. The CDR3 here is CAISESKVLGTEAFF. The DNA of the CDR3 is TGTGCCATCAGTGAGAGTAAGGTGTTGGGCACTGAAGCTTTCTTT.

This sequence joins TRBV5-1 and TRBJ1-1, with a weak D call TRBD1 (5 bases). Trimming removed 1 base from V and 5 bases from J, with 12 bases in between. This CDR3 region has 14 residues. The germline CDR1 and CDR2 sequences are SGHRS and YFSETQ. The CDR3 DNA is TGCGCCAGCAGCTTGCCAGGAGGGGATACTGAAGCTTTCTTT. It yields the protein CASSLPGGDTEAFF.

This chain joins TRBV18 and TRBJ2-7; 8 nucleotides align to TRBD1. There are 14 residues in the CDR3. V was pared by 0 bases and J by 2 bases, with 0 bases of the junction left unmatched. CDR1 and CDR2 from the germline V gene are KGHSH and LQKENI. DNA for the CDR3: TGTGCCAGCTCACCACCGGGACAGGCCTACGAGCAGTACTTC. It yields the protein CASSPPGQAYEQYF.

This clone was recorded many times. This sequence joins TRBV14 and TRBJ1-1; unclear D gene. The CDR3 loop spans 13 amino acids. With 2 bases removed from V and 4 bases from J, the gap between germline ends came to 8 bases. Germline V CDR1 and CDR2: SGHDN, FVKESK. The CDR3: CASSQSPRTEAFF. The CDR3 DNA reads TGTGCCAGCAGCCAATCCCCTCGCACTGAAGCTTTCTTT.

The V call is TRBV5-6, the J call TRBJ1-1, with D unclear. Germline V lookup: CDR1 SGHDT, CDR2 YYEEEE. V lost 2 bases to trimming and J lost 6 bases, with 8 bases between them. The CDR3 is made up of 12 amino acids. The CDR3 nucleotides are TGTGCCAGCAGCTTTAGGGCCGCTGAAGCTTTCTTT. Protein: CASSFRAAEAFF.

This clone was picked up one time. The chain links TRBV18 to TRBJ2-7; 10 nucleotides match TRBD2. The ends lost 5 bases at V and 3 bases at J; junction bases unmatched: 10. CDR1 and CDR2 from the germline V gene are KGHSH and LQKENI. The CDR3 is 16 residues long. The CDR3 DNA is TGTGCCAGCTCATCCCAGCGGGGGGGCGGGGACTACGAGCAGTACTTC. Its translation: CASSSQRGGGDYEQYF. Filled out from reference TRBV18 and TRBJ2-7, the complete variable domain reads NAGVMQNPRHLVRRRGQEARLRCSPMKGHSHVYWYRQLPEEGLKFMVYLQKENIIDESGMPKERFSAEFPKEGPSILRIQQVVRGDSAAYFCASSSQRGGGDYEQYFGPGTRLTVT.

J is TRBJ1-6 and V is TRBV3-1 (or the pseudogene TRBV3-2); D call uncertain. Trimming took off 4 bases at V and 0 bases at J, with 13 bases between the two ends. Germline lookup yields CDR1 LGHDT and CDR2 YNNKEL (reference sequence). The CDR3 is made up of 17 amino acids. In nucleotides, the CDR3 is TGTGCCAGCAGCCGCCGGGATTCAAGCTCCTATAATTCACCCCTCCACTTT. Protein: CASSRRDSSSYNSPLHF.

V and J are TRBV5-4 and TRBJ1-6; D not certain. V lost 1 base and J 10 bases, leaving 9 bases between the germline ends. The CDR3 is made up of 13 amino acids. Germline V CDR1 and CDR2: SGHNT, YYREEE (reference sequence). CDR3 nucleotides: TGTGCCAGCAGCTTGCGCGGGGAATCACCCCTCCACTTT. It is translated as CASSLRGESPLHF.

The chain carries TRBV9 and TRBJ1-3; no reliable D call. Germline CDR1 and CDR2: SGDLS and YYNGEE. CDR3 length: 18 residues. Deletions cut 4 bases from V and 0 bases from J, with 20 bases between. The CDR3 DNA reads as TGTGCCAGCAGCTCCCCCGTCGTGGAGGTGCACTCTGGAAACACCATATATTTT. It codes for CASSSPVVEVHSGNTIYF.

The V call is TRBV5-1, the J call TRBJ1-4; D unclear. The V end lost 1 base, the J end lost 5 bases, and 9 bases lay between the germline ends. The germline gives CDR1 SGHRS, CDR2 YFSETQ. This CDR3 has 14 amino acids. CDR3 DNA sequence: TGCGCCAGCAGCTTGCTCAGTACAAATGAAAAACTGTTTTTT. It codes for CASSLLSTNEKLFF.

Only one count was recorded for this clone. The chain joins TRBV4-3 to TRBJ2-3; tentative D call: TRBD2 (6 bases). This CDR3 has 15 residues. V shed 1 base and J shed 3 bases, with 11 bases lying between them. CDR1 LGHNA and CDR2 YSLEER come from the germline V gene. Here the CDR3 DNA reads TGCGCCAGCAGCCAAGTTAGGGGAGGAACAGATACGCAGTATTTT. Its translation: CASSQVRGGTDTQYF.